This T cell receptor (beta chain) was identified in a study of OX40 agonist ivuxolimab in advanced cancers. Study-wide results and caveats: With doses of 0.1 to 3.0 mg/kg, CD4+ and CD8+ blood T cells had undergone clonal expansion by week 6.

CDR1 and CDR2 (germline): SGHDT, YYEEEE. The CDR3 is made up of 12 amino acids. Trimming left V 3 bases short and J 6 bases short, with 7 bases between. Generated by immunoSEQ multiplex PCR, the TCRdb table keeps only in-frame clones and is missing some. The sample carries 100,000 or so clones, approximately 90% recorded once. Note on this clone: No antigen is known for it.

The gene calls are TRBV5-6 and TRBJ1-5; no reliable D call. The receptor was isolated from an adult with an advanced solid tumor such as melanoma, head and neck, liver or kidney cancer. This sample comprised CD4+ or CD8+ T cells sorted from blood, obtained in a trial of the OX40 agonist ivuxolimab. The CDR3 DNA reads TGTGCCAGCAGCTCCCGAGGTCAGCCCCAGCATTTT. This codes for CASSSRGQPQHF.